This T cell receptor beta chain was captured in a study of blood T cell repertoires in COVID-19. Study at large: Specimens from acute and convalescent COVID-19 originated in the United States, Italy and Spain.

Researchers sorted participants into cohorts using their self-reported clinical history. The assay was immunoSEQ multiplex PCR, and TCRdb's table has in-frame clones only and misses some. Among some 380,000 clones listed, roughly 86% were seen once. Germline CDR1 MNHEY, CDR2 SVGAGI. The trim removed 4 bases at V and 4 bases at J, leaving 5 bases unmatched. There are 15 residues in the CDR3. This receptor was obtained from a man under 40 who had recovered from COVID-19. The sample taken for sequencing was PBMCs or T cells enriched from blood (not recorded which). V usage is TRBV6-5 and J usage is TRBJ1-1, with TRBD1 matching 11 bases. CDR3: CASSLGQGVRTEAFF. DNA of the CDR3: TGTGCCAGCAGTTTGGGACAGGGGGTGCGCACTGAAGCTTTCTTT.